Listed here is a single T cell receptor beta chain. Original processing methods: Amplification of reference gene primers was used by the study to estimate nucleated cell counts. Assay used: immunoSEQ multiplex PCR; TCRdb lists only in-frame clones, some missing. For V, J and clone size, that table is used; D and trimming come from the DNA. The repertoire holds a few hundred thousand clones, with 80% to 90% as singletons. The data were obtained in a study of blood T cell repertoires in COVID-19. Across the study: Specimens from acute and convalescent COVID-19 originated in the United States, Italy and Spain. Nucleic acid was either cDNA or gDNA, and it came from T cells, B-cell-depleted T cells, or PBMCs.

Looked up from germline, CDR1 is SGHVS and CDR2 is FQNEAQ. The CDR3 contains 16 residues. V trimming: 0 bases; J trimming: 9 bases; junction bases outside the gene matches: 7. V and J are TRBV7-8 and TRBJ1-6; 8 positions match TRBD1. The receptor's source is a woman in her 70s with acute or convalescent COVID-19. Sequencing was carried out using peripheral blood. CDR3 DNA sequence: TGTGCCAGCAGCTTAGCGCTAGGACAGGGAGTTTCACCCCTCCACTTT. It translates to CASSLALGQGVSPLHF.